This T cell receptor beta chain was found in a study of blood T cell repertoires in COVID-19. Across the whole study: Italy, Spain and the United States were the sources of the convalescent and acute COVID-19 samples. PBMCs, B-cell-depleted T cells, or T cells provided the cDNA or gDNA that made up the material.

Sequenced by immunoSEQ multiplex PCR; TCRdb stores in-frame clones only, minus some. The sample yields around 120,000 clones, roughly four fifths seen once. This receptor was taken from a man aged 70-80 years with active or convalescent COVID-19. The sequencing input was peripheral blood.

CDR3 nucleotide sequence: TGCGCCAGCAGCAATACAGATAGCAATCAGCCCCAGCATTTT. Amino acids: CASSNTDSNQPQHF. The chain carries TRBV10-2 and TRBJ1-5; no reliable D call. The CDR3 is 14 residues long. Trimming took off 6 bases at V and 0 bases at J, with 9 bases between the two ends. Germline V gene data show CDR1 as WSHSY and CDR2 as SAAADI.